One and the same sample provided the 9 T cell receptor beta chains below, sequenced in a study of cytomegalovirus exposure and HLA in healthy donors. With 60 Vbeta and 13 Jbeta primers, the PCR was carried out. Clones were sequenced by immunoSEQ multiplex PCR, and TCRdb holds only the in-frame ones, with some missing. The sample shows 100,000 to 150,000 clones, 60% to 75% of them seen only once. Sequenced material: PBMCs. These receptors originate from a woman aged 45-65 years in good health and CMV-seropositive.

The V call is TRBV4-2, the J call TRBJ1-4, with D possibly matching TRBD1 (5 bases). The CDR3 extends over 15 amino acids. V was shortened by 4 bases and J by 4 bases, with 13 bases between the two germline ends. CDR1 is LGHNA, CDR2 YNFKEQ, per germline. The CDR3 DNA follows: TGTGCCAGCAGCCGCCGACAGCCACGTAATGAAAAACTGTTTTTT. This gives the protein CASSRRQPRNEKLFF.

The V call is TRBV9, the J call TRBJ2-1, with D perhaps matching TRBD1 (6 bases). This CDR3 has 12 residues. V gave up 4 bases and J gave up 7 bases, with 9 bases separating them. Germline-derived CDR1 and CDR2 are SGDLS and YYNGEE. The CDR3 nucleotides are TGTGCCAGCAGCCGGGACACTAATGAGCAGTTCTTC. Protein product: CASSRDTNEQFF.

The chain employs TRBV6-1 and TRBJ1-4; 8 positions agree with TRBD1. Germline V lookup: CDR1 MNHNS, CDR2 SASEGT. The junction had 13 bases not matched to a gene; V was cut back by 8 bases and J by 8 bases. The CDR3 runs to 15 residues. The CDR3 protein is CASRGSTGAVEKLFF. The CDR3 DNA reads TGTGCCAGCCGAGGATCGACAGGGGCGGTAGAAAAACTGTTTTTT.

V and J are TRBV2 and TRBJ1-5; TRBD1 aligns across 7 bases. J lost 7 bases, V lost 8 bases, and 8 bases had no gene match. Per the germline V gene, CDR1 is SNHLY and CDR2 is FYNNEI. The CDR3 totals 13 residues. The CDR3 sequence: CASWGQLDQPQHF. The CDR3 DNA is TGTGCCAGCTGGGGACAGCTAGACCAGCCCCAGCATTTT. The complete variable domain, with remaining parts taken from reference TRBV2 and TRBJ1-5, reads EPEVTQTPSHQVTQMGQEVILRCVPISNHLYFYWYRQILGQKVEFLVSFYNNEISEKSEIFDDQFSVERPDGSNFTLKIRSTKLEDSAMYFCASWGQLDQPQHFGDGTRLSIL.

The chain uses TRBV4-3 and TRBJ1-2; maybe TRBD1 (5 bases). This CDR3 is 14 amino acids long. Germline-derived CDR1 and CDR2 are LGHNA and YSLEER. V lost 1 base and J lost 7, with 13 bases in between. The CDR3 nucleotides read TGCGCCAGCAGCCAAGCGGGCAGGGTCGGTGGCTACACCTTC. Amino acid sequence: CASSQAGRVGGYTF.

The gene calls are TRBV11-3 and TRBJ2-1; a weak D match, TRBD1 (5 bases). Per germline, CDR1 SGHNT and CDR2 YENEEA. Trimming left V 7 bases short and J 3 bases short, with 16 bases between. This CDR3 has 15 residues. CDR3: CASTRVGRVYNEQFF. The DNA of the CDR3 is TGTGCCAGCACCCGGGTGGGGCGCGTCTACAATGAGCAGTTCTTC.

This chain uses TRBV7-2 with TRBJ2-2; D is possibly TRBD1 (5 bases). This CDR3 region has 15 residues. V gave up 0 bases and J gave up 4 bases, with 9 bases separating them. The germline V gene has CDR1 SGHTA and CDR2 FQGNSA. This CDR3 reads CASSLAGQGTGELFF. The CDR3 region has the DNA TGTGCCAGCAGCTTAGCCGGGCAGGGCACCGGGGAGCTGTTTTTT.

The chain employs TRBV10-3 and TRBJ2-2, with 10 bases lining up with TRBD2. This CDR3 region has 16 residues. J lost 4 bases, V lost 5 bases, and 7 bases had no gene match. The germline gives CDR1 ENHRY, CDR2 SYGVKD. CDR3 nucleotides: TGTGCCATCAGTACGTCGCAGCGGGGGGGCACCGGGGAGCTGTTTTTT. Translation: CAISTSQRGGTGELFF.

The sample holds a few counts of this clone. Other DNA variants within this sample encode the same CDR3. This chain connects TRBV5-1 to TRBJ2-3; D is unresolved. The CDR3 is 14 amino acids. Looked up from germline, CDR1 is SGHRS and CDR2 is YFSETQ. With 4 bases removed from V and 0 bases from J, the gap between germline ends came to 9 bases. In DNA, the CDR3 is TGCGCCAGCAGCAGCGAGGCTAGCACAGATACGCAGTATTTT. Translating gives CASSSEASTDTQYF. The whole variable domain, remainder taken from reference TRBV5-1 and TRBJ2-3, is KAGVTQTPRYLIKTRGQQVTLSCSPISGHRSVSWYQQTPGQGLQFLFEYFSETQRNKGNFPGRFSGRQFSNSRSEMNVSTLELGDSALYLCASSSEASTDTQYFGPGTRLTVL.